This T cell receptor (beta chain) was documented in a study of blood T cell repertoires in COVID-19. Assay used: immunoSEQ multiplex PCR; TCRdb lists only in-frame clones, some missing. This table has more than 50,000 clones, about 73% appearing once. Germline-derived CDR1 and CDR2 are MDHEN and SYDVKM. V dropped 8 bases and J dropped 4; count of bases not matched to a gene: 8. The length of the CDR3 is 13 residues. The chain recombines TRBV28 with TRBJ2-7; 7 bases are shared with TRBD1. The clonotype comes from a woman aged 80 or over with acute or convalescent COVID-19. The specimen sequenced was peripheral blood. The CDR3 DNA sequence: TGTGCCAGCCGGGACAGCCCCAGATACGAGCAGTACTTC. This codes for CASRDSPRYEQYF.